Reported below is one TCR beta chain. The data derive from a study of blood T cell repertoires in COVID-19. Study at large: T cells, B-cell-depleted T cells, or PBMCs provided the cDNA or gDNA that served as material.

Original analysis: Amplification of reference gene primers was used by the study to estimate nucleated cell counts. Sequencing was performed with immunoSEQ multiplex PCR; in TCRdb, only in-frame clones are kept and a portion is missing. That table is the source of V, J and clone size, and D and trimming were worked out from the DNA. The sample lists around 150,000 clones, 65% to 90% occurring once. The germline V gene encodes CDR1 MNHGY and CDR2 SVAAGI. This CDR3 comprises 14 residues. V lost 8 bases, J lost 0 bases, and 13 bases lay in between. Enrolled during active infection, Seattle patients were then followed longitudinally.

V gene TRBV6-9 combines with J gene TRBJ1-2; unclear D gene. This TCR was recovered from a middle-aged woman with COVID-19, enrolled during active disease. Sequencing input: peripheral blood. Here the CDR3 reads CASAPGDSNYGYTF. The CDR3 DNA sequence: TGTGCCAGCGCCCCCGGGGATTCTAACTATGGCTACACCTTC.